The clone carrying this T cell receptor beta chain was seen a handful of times. TCRB transcripts that were expressed got sequenced, as all of the isolated RNA had been reverse transcribed. The protocol was immunoSEQ multiplex PCR, while the TCRdb copy is restricted to in-frame clones and leaves out a portion. The repertoire holds tens of thousands of clones, with about a third as singletons. This entry comes from a study of beta chain features in type 1 diabetes. CDR3 length equals 16 residues. V lost 4 bases, J lost 0 bases, and 11 bases lay in between. The germline V gene encodes CDR1 SGDLS and CDR2 YYNGEE.

The V gene is TRBV9, the J gene TRBJ2-6, with D possibly matching TRBD1 (6 bases). This clonotype originated in a woman aged 18-29 years in good health. The sequencing sample was made of stem cell memory CD4+ T cells from blood. CDR3 sequence reads: CASSPTGHSGANVLTF. In DNA, the CDR3 is TGTGCCAGCAGCCCTACAGGGCACTCTGGGGCCAACGTCCTGACTTTC.